Each of the 10 T cell receptor beta chains below was sequenced from the same sample in a study of cytomegalovirus exposure and HLA in healthy donors. This PCR relied on a set of 60 Vbeta primers and 13 Jbeta primers. Profiled with immunoSEQ multiplex PCR; TCRdb holds only in-frame clones, not every one. Among about 190,000 clones, 84% were seen once, and the ten largest hold approximately 0.26%. Sample: PBMCs. The receptor set was obtained from a boy aged 10-17 years in good health and CMV-seronegative.

V gene TRBV6-6 combines with J gene TRBJ1-6; D remains ambiguous. CDR3 length: 14 residues. Germline V gene data show CDR1 as MNHNY and CDR2 as SVGAGI (reference sequence). The germline V and J ends were trimmed by 0 bases and 7 bases, with 7 bases remaining between them. CDR3 coding DNA: TGTGCCAGCAGTTACTCGACTAGCAATTCACCCCTCCACTTT. Residues: CASSYSTSNSPLHF.

This rearrangement joins TRBV5-1 to TRBJ2-7, with 8 bases aligning to TRBD1. This CDR3 region has 15 residues. The junction had 7 bases not matched to a gene; V was cut back by 4 bases and J by 1 base. Looked up from germline, CDR1 is SGHRS and CDR2 is YFSETQ. The CDR3 coding sequence is TGCGCCAGCAGCCCGACAGGGGAACTTTCCTACGAGCAGTACTTC. It yields the protein CASSPTGELSYEQYF. The whole variable domain, remainder taken from reference TRBV5-1 and TRBJ2-7, is KAGVTQTPRYLIKTRGQQVTLSCSPISGHRSVSWYQQTPGQGLQFLFEYFSETQRNKGNFPGRFSGRQFSNSRSEMNVSTLELGDSALYLCASSPTGELSYEQYFGPGTRLTVT.

The DNA for the CDR3 is TGTGCCAGCAGCCGGGAGCGGGGGCGCAATCAGCCCCAGCATTTT. It is translated as CASSRERGRNQPQHF. The V gene is TRBV28, the J gene TRBJ1-5; D possibly corresponds to TRBD1 (6 bases). This CDR3 spans 15 amino acids. From germline, CDR1 is MDHEN and CDR2 SYDVKM. Trimming removed 6 bases from V and 2 bases from J, with 14 bases in between.

V gene TRBV9 combines with J gene TRBJ2-7; 7 bases line up with TRBD2. Germline V gives CDR1 SGDLS, CDR2 YYNGEE. This CDR3 has 15 residues. The V and J ends lost 3 bases and 2 bases, in that order; junction bases with no gene match: 8. CDR3 sequence (DNA): TGTGCCAGCAGCGGGGTAGCGGGTTCGACCTACGAGCAGTACTTC. Translated, it gives CASSGVAGSTYEQYF.

The genes are TRBV19 and TRBJ1-4; TRBD1 matches 7 bases. CDR1 and CDR2 from the germline V gene are LNHDA and SQIVND (reference sequence). This CDR3 comprises 13 residues. Trimming removed 7 bases from V and 8 bases from J; junction bases left unmatched: 7. CDR3 amino acids: CASNRDSREKLFF. Written as DNA, the CDR3 is TGTGCCAGTAACCGGGACAGTCGAGAAAAACTGTTTTTT. Full variable domain (missing parts from reference TRBV19 and TRBJ1-4): DGGITQSPKYLFRKEGQNVTLSCEQNLNHDAMYWYRQDPGQGLRLIYYSQIVNDFQKGDIAEGYSVSREKKESFPLTVTSAQKNPTAFYLCASNRDSREKLFFGSGTQLSVL.

The CDR3 loop is CASSSPSQGQEGEAFF. Written as DNA, the CDR3 is TGTGCCAGCAGCTCGCCATCACAGGGACAGGAGGGTGAAGCTTTCTTT. The gene calls are TRBV5-6 and TRBJ1-1, with TRBD1 identical over 8 bases. V trimming: 3 bases; J trimming: 7 bases; junction bases outside the gene matches: 14. Germline CDR1 is SGHDT and CDR2 is YYEEEE. This CDR3 is 16 amino acids long.

The chain links TRBV5-1 to TRBJ1-4; TRBD1 matches 10 bases. The length of the CDR3 is 14 residues. Germline assignment: CDR1 SGHRS and CDR2 YFSETQ. J gave up 7 bases and V 5 bases, and 5 bases lay outside the gene matches. This CDR3 is CASRARTGGEKLFF. As DNA, the CDR3 is TGCGCCAGCAGGGCCAGGACAGGGGGTGAAAAACTGTTTTTT.

The V call is TRBV18, the J call TRBJ1-2; 7 bases line up with TRBD1. Per the germline V gene, CDR1 is KGHSH and CDR2 is LQKENI. The V segment lost 3 bases and the J segment 7 bases; nucleotides outside the gene matches: 11. This CDR3 comprises 15 residues. The CDR3 reads CASSPEGAKVSGYTF. As DNA, the CDR3 is TGTGCCAGCTCACCGGAGGGGGCTAAGGTTTCTGGCTACACCTTC.

This rearrangement joins TRBV6-4 to TRBJ1-2; a weak D match, TRBD1 (5 bases). Germline V gene data show CDR1 as MRHNA and CDR2 as SNTAGT. This CDR3 is 14 amino acids long. Trimming took 3 bases from V and 2 from J, leaving 10 bases between them. The CDR3 bases are TGTGCCAGCAGTGAATATTCAGGGAACTATGGCTACACCTTC. This codes for CASSEYSGNYGYTF.

J is TRBJ1-1 and V is TRBV11-2; D is uncertain. The CDR3 length is 14 residues. The V and J ends lost 4 bases and 4 bases respectively, with 13 bases between them. Germline loops: CDR1 SGHAT, CDR2 FQNNGV. This CDR3 reads CASSSIRGGTEAFF. The CDR3, as DNA: TGTGCCAGCAGCTCAATTCGGGGTGGCACTGAAGCTTTCTTT.